This T cell receptor (beta chain) was observed in a study of control samples from healthy donors and cancer patients. CDR3 length equals 18 residues. V lost 3 bases to trimming and J lost 3 bases; unmatched junction nucleotides: 14. Germline CDR1 KGHSH, CDR2 LQKENI. Data came from immunoSEQ multiplex PCR; TCRdb stores just in-frame clones and leaves some out. Counted here are about 160,000 clones, 96% occurring once; the ten biggest clones make up 1%. The V call is TRBV18, the J call TRBJ2-7; the match to TRBD2 covers 10 bases. This receptor was obtained from a woman in her 30s in good health. Sequenced: blood. The CDR3 bases are TGTGCCAGCTCACCGGGCGGGAGCGGGAGGGACTTAGTCTACGAGCAGTACTTC. This translates into CASSPGGSGRDLVYEQYF.